This T cell receptor (beta chain) was captured in a study of molecular identifiers for immune sequencing clone quantification. Study-wide background: Replicates split RNA from around 20,000 or 100,000 naive CD8 cells five ways, and the researchers sequenced four portions.

In this sample, this clonotype turned up many times. Its antigen is unidentified. One entry per CDR3 protein, called by TCRdb with MiXCR from the PCR reads. The sample includes approximately 590,000 distinct CDR3 sequences, over 25% of them seen just once. Per the germline V gene, CDR1 is DFQATT and CDR2 is SNEGSKA (reference sequence). This CDR3 is built from 12 residues. V lost 5 bases and J 5 bases, leaving 11 bases between the germline ends. Findings and caveats of the study: Whereas naive cells kept under 1% of molecules in clones above 20 RNA copies, such clones held over 99% in effectors.

This clonotype originated in a human donor in good health. Some libraries in this study had Jurkat cell RNA spiked in. This sequence joins TRBV20-1 and TRBJ2-3; tentatively, D is TRBD2 (5 bases). The specimen was naive CD8+ T cells from blood, with Jurkat cell RNA spiked in. This sample's subset: FACS-sorted CD8+CD4-CCR7+CD45RA+ naive T cells. The CDR3 coding sequence is TGCAGTGCTCTCTCCGAGGGAGATACGCAGTATTTT. It encodes CSALSEGDTQYF.